What follows is one TCR beta chain and its context. Its antigen is not known. This CDR3 spans 14 amino acids. The V gene end was trimmed by 4 bases and the J gene end by 7 bases; junction bases not matched to a gene: 3. In germline, CDR1 is SNHLY, CDR2 FYNNEI. From RNA transcripts, TCR beta CDR3 regions were amplified. A set of HTBI primers served as the primers for a first-round RT-PCR of the TCR CDR3. TCRdb processed the multiplex PCR reads anew with MiXCR; each CDR3 protein has one entry. The sample holds over 350,000 distinct CDR3 sequences, roughly an eighth seen once. The authors obtained PBMCs from around 10 ml of fresh peripheral blood. This sample was included in a study of T cells in Graves' hyperthyroidism and ophthalmopathy. Study-wide results and limits: The model identified upcoming ophthalmopathy a median about 7.1 months ahead of onset.

This TCR came from a man between 50 and 59 years old with Graves' ophthalmopathy. Sequenced sample: blood. The V and J genes are TRBV2 and TRBJ1-5, with 11 nucleotides matching TRBD1. The CDR3, as DNA: TGTGCCAGCAGTGGGACAGGGGGCGAGCAGCCCCAGCATTTT. Encoded protein: CASSGTGGEQPQHF.